A selection of T cell receptor beta chains follows, all from one sample in a study of blood T cell repertoires in COVID-19. The repertoire was sequenced with immunoSEQ multiplex PCR; TCRdb's copy has only in-frame clones and lacks some. The top ten hold more than 5% of the sample, which has about 67,000 clones, around 87% seen once. The material sequenced was peripheral blood. The receptors were gathered from a man over 45 with active COVID-19. CDR3s include the opening cysteine and the closing phenylalanine or tryptophan. Each record gives: D gene, V gene, J gene, clone size, CDR3 protein, CDR3 DNA. D genes are given only for firm matches. Clone sizes are given selectively: once, few, many, or a class where the clone is expanded.

>TRBD1|TRBV14|TRBJ2-1|.
CASSQGIGTGEPPEQFF
TGTGCCAGCAGCCAAGGTATCGGGACAGGGGAACCGCCTGAGCAGTTCTTC
>TRBD2|TRBV7-2|TRBJ2-2|.
CASRLLAGGPGELFF
TGTGCCAGCAGGTTACTAGCGGGAGGGCCCGGGGAGCTGTTTTTT
>TRBD2|TRBV27|TRBJ2-7|.
CASSYIRLAGGPSVF
TGTGCCAGCAGTTACATACGACTAGCGGGAGGCCCCAGCGTATTC
>.|TRBV16|TRBJ1-1|.
CASSQLGGQDTEAFF
TGTGCCAGCAGCCAATTGGGGGGGCAGGACACTGAAGCTTTCTTT
>.|TRBV25-1|TRBJ2-2|.
CASRPNDRFYTGELFF
TGTGCCAGCCGACCGAATGACAGATTCTACACCGGGGAGCTGTTTTTT
>.|TRBV30|TRBJ1-1|.
CAWKAGGGSGTEAFF
TGTGCCTGGAAAGCCGGGGGGGGTAGTGGCACTGAAGCTTTCTTT
>TRBD1|TRBV10-3|TRBJ1-2|.
CAISDRGNGHYGYTF
TGTGCCATCAGTGACAGGGGGAATGGGCACTATGGCTACACCTTC
>TRBD1|TRBV7-8|TRBJ1-2|.
CASSLQGAYGYTF
TGTGCCAGCAGCTTACAGGGGGCTTATGGCTACACCTTC
>.|TRBV11-1|TRBJ1-2|.
CASSLDHGAGYGYTF
TGTGCCAGCAGCTTAGACCATGGGGCCGGCTATGGCTACACCTTC
>.|TRBV12-3/TRBV12-4|TRBJ2-1|.
CASSLDSNEQFF
TGTGCCAGCAGTTTGGACAGCAATGAGCAGTTCTTC
>TRBD2|TRBV11-2|TRBJ2-5|.
CASSLGSASGSMMETQYF
TGTGCCAGCAGCTTAGGTTCAGCTAGCGGGAGTATGATGGAGACCCAGTACTTC
>TRBD2|TRBV10-3|TRBJ2-2|.
CAITSGRTGELFF
TGTGCCATCACTAGCGGGAGAACCGGGGAGCTGTTTTTT
>.|TRBV7-2|TRBJ2-1|.
CASSQNQGAEQFF
TGTGCCAGCAGCCAGAATCAGGGTGCTGAGCAGTTCTTC
>.|TRBV4-3|TRBJ2-1|.
CASSRDRGTYNEQFF
TGCGCCAGCAGCCGGGATCGGGGGACCTACAATGAGCAGTTCTTC
>TRBD1|TRBV19|TRBJ1-2|.
CASTNPYRGRSYGYTF
TGTGCCAGTACCAACCCATACAGGGGGCGATCCTATGGCTACACCTTC
>.|TRBV2|TRBJ2-7|.
CASSGAYEQYF
TGTGCCAGCTCCGGGGCCTACGAGCAGTACTTC
>.|TRBV2|TRBJ1-2|.
CASSDSYGYTF
TGTGCCAGCAGTGACAGTTATGGCTACACCTTC
>.|TRBV6-2/TRBV6-3|TRBJ1-2|.
CASSYPGDYTF
TGTGCCAGCAGTTACCCCGGGGACTACACCTTC
>TRBD2|TRBV5-8|TRBJ2-3|.
CASSLSLAGDPKQYF
TGTGCCAGCAGCTTGTCACTAGCGGGAGACCCCAAGCAGTATTTT
>TRBD1|TRBV4-1|TRBJ1-2|.
CASSQDPQGDYGYTF
TGCGCCAGCAGCCAAGATCCCCAGGGGGACTATGGCTACACCTTC
>TRBD1|TRBV4-3|TRBJ1-1|.
CASSPDRGLGAEAFF
TGCGCCAGCAGCCCCGACAGGGGGCTGGGGGCTGAAGCTTTCTTT
>TRBD1|TRBV5-1|TRBJ2-5|.
CASSSQIPGQAYQETQYF
TGCGCCAGCAGCTCACAAATACCGGGACAGGCGTACCAAGAGACCCAGTACTTC
>.|TRBV5-1|TRBJ2-2|few
CASSSDSTNTGELFF
TGCGCCAGCAGCTCGGACAGCACGAACACCGGGGAGCTGTTTTTT
>.|TRBV11-1|TRBJ2-2|.
CASSTRTAGELFF
TGTGCCAGCAGCACGCGGACAGCCGGGGAGCTGTTTTTT
>.|TRBV2|TRBJ1-5|few
CASSWTGVINQPQHF
TGTGCCAGCAGTTGGACGGGAGTGATCAATCAGCCCCAGCATTTT
>TRBD2|TRBV11-3|TRBJ2-3|.
CASSSGLAGMGDTQYF
TGTGCCAGCAGCTCTGGACTAGCAGGAATGGGAGATACGCAGTATTTT
>TRBD1|TRBV6-2/TRBV6-3|TRBJ1-5|.
CASSRRLNDRDSNQPQHF
TGTGCCAGCAGCCGGCGACTCAACGACAGGGATAGCAATCAGCCCCAGCATTTT
>TRBD2|TRBV9|TRBJ2-7|.
CASALAAGAGEQYF
TGTGCCAGCGCCCTCGCTGCGGGAGCGGGCGAGCAGTACTTC
>TRBD1|TRBV10-3|TRBJ1-1|.
CAIGDRYNTEAFF
TGTGCCATCGGGGACAGGTATAACACTGAAGCTTTCTTT
>.|TRBV11-2|TRBJ2-3|.
CASGLGAGVTDTQYF
TGTGCCAGCGGGTTGGGGGCGGGAGTGACAGATACGCAGTATTTT
>.|TRBV7-2|TRBJ2-3|.
CASSLKVLGGDTQYF
TGTGCCAGCAGCTTAAAGGTCCTGGGGGGAGATACGCAGTATTTT
>TRBD2|TRBV30|TRBJ2-1|.
CAWRSYGGLTEQFF
TGTGCCTGGAGATCCTACGGGGGACTAACTGAGCAGTTCTTC
>.|TRBV6-1|TRBJ2-7|.
CASSDERERSSYEQYF
TGTGCCAGCAGTGATGAACGGGAGAGGAGCTCCTACGAGCAGTACTTC
>TRBD2|TRBV4-2|TRBJ2-5|once
CASSPWTSREETQYF
TGTGCCAGCAGCCCGTGGACTAGCAGAGAAGAGACCCAGTACTTC
>.|TRBV7-2|TRBJ1-3|.
CASSLDISSGNTIYF
TGTGCCAGCAGCCTCGACATTAGCTCTGGAAACACCATATATTTT
>.|TRBV24-1|TRBJ2-1|.
CATSDTKEPSYNEQFF
TGTGCCACCAGTGATACTAAGGAACCCTCCTACAATGAGCAGTTCTTC
>TRBD2|TRBV18|TRBJ2-1|.
CASSPGTSSGEQFF
TGTGCCAGCTCACCCGGGACTAGCTCCGGTGAGCAGTTCTTC
>.|TRBV28|TRBJ2-5|.
CASSLRSEAGETQYF
TGTGCCAGCAGTTTACGATCGGAAGCAGGGGAGACCCAGTACTTC
>TRBD1|TRBV29-1|TRBJ1-1|.
CSARRGQGGTEAFF
TGCAGCGCTCGGAGGGGGCAGGGCGGCACTGAAGCTTTCTTT
>.|TRBV24-1|TRBJ2-1|.
CATSDGRRGSYNEQFF
TGTGCCACCAGTGATGGACGCAGGGGATCCTACAATGAGCAGTTCTTC
>.|TRBV29-1|TRBJ1-1|.
CSVRPGSHSEAFF
TGCAGCGTCCGCCCCGGGTCACACTCTGAAGCTTTCTTT
>.|TRBV4-1|TRBJ2-5|.
CASSQDLNRVGETQYF
TGCGCCAGCAGCCAAGACCTTAACAGGGTCGGAGAGACCCAGTACTTC
>.|TRBV24-1|TRBJ2-3|.
CATSGAGGTDTQYF
TGTGCCACCAGTGGGGCAGGGGGCACAGATACGCAGTATTTT